The 26 T cell receptor beta chains in this list originate from one sample, sequenced in a study of T cell repertoires in cytomegalovirus infection. TCRdb reprocessed the reads via MiXCR and lists one record per CDR3 protein. The data hold about 150,000 distinct CDR3 sequences, with about 25% observed a single time. The sample was PBMCs. Every receptor here comes from a human donor in good health (CMV status not recorded). Some clones in this sample may be carry-over from other donors' samples.

A remark on this clonotype: This may be a read error, as it is one base from a much larger clone. This chain links TRBV7-2 with TRBJ1-1; tentatively, D is TRBD1 (6 bases). V was trimmed by 4 bases and J by 1 base, leaving 13 bases between them. Per germline, CDR1 SGHTA and CDR2 FQGNSA. The CDR3 totals 15 residues. The CDR3 region is CASSSTGLRNTEAFF. DNA of the CDR3: TGTGCCAGCAGCTCAACAGGGTTGCGGAACACTGAAGCTTTCTTT.

The sample holds a few counts of this clonotype. This chain links TRBV9 with TRBJ2-3; 7 bases agree with TRBD2. This CDR3 region has 14 residues. The germline CDR1 and CDR2 sequences are SGDLS and YYNGEE. V was clipped by 3 bases and J by 0 bases; unmatched bases: 1. This chain's CDR3 is CASSGAGSTDTQYF. CDR3 bases: TGTGCCAGCAGCGGAGCGGGAAGCACAGATACGCAGTATTTT.

This clonotype was counted only a few times. The V and J genes are TRBV28 and TRBJ1-4; 7 bases fit TRBD1. V was pared by 5 bases and J by 6 bases, with 6 bases of the junction left unmatched. The CDR3 loop spans 14 amino acids. CDR1 and CDR2 (germline): MDHEN, SYDVKM. The CDR3 DNA reads TGTGCCAGCAGTAAGACAGGGATCGATGAAAAACTGTTTTTT. As protein: CASSKTGIDEKLFF.

This clonotype has just a few counts. CDR3 sequence: CASSLDWGAGWPEQYF. The CDR3 bases are TGTGCCAGCAGCTTAGATTGGGGGGCAGGTTGGCCCGAGCAGTACTTC. The J gene is TRBJ2-7, the V gene TRBV11-2; D tentatively reads TRBD1 or TRBD2 (6 bases each). V dropped 0 bases and J dropped 6 bases, with 18 bases sitting between them. The CDR3 runs to 16 residues. The germline V gene has CDR1 SGHAT and CDR2 FQNNGV.

In its sample, this clonotype was seen a few times. The chain recombines TRBV7-9 with TRBJ1-5, with D unresolved. Germline CDR1 SEHNR, CDR2 FQNEAQ (reference sequence). V lost 1 base and J lost 6, with 4 bases in between. The CDR3 is 12 residues long. The CDR3 region is CASSLGSQPQHF. In DNA, the CDR3 is TGTGCCAGCAGCTTAGGCAGTCAGCCCCAGCATTTT.

CDR3 residues: CSAIEGAGQPQHF. Here the CDR3 DNA reads TGCAGTGCTATAGAGGGGGCCGGTCAGCCCCAGCATTTT. V usage is TRBV20-1 and J usage is TRBJ1-5, with 7 nucleotides matching TRBD1. V shed 4 bases, J shed 6 bases, and the junction held 6 bases outside the gene matches. Per the germline V gene, CDR1 is DFQATT and CDR2 is SNEGSKA (reference sequence). This CDR3 comprises 13 residues.

This clonotype was picked up many times. V and J are TRBV7-8 and TRBJ2-7; TRBD2 might be the D (6 bases). Trimming took 0 bases from V and 3 from J, leaving 18 bases between them. The length of the CDR3 is 17 residues. Germline V CDR1 and CDR2: SGHVS, FQNEAQ. The CDR3, as DNA: TGTGCCAGCAGCTTAGCGCTTAAACGGACTATCCTCTACGAGCAGTACTTC. It is translated as CASSLALKRTILYEQYF.

Only a few counts were recorded for this clonotype. The rearrangement links TRBV7-9 to TRBJ1-3; the D is unclear. CDR1 is SEHNR and CDR2 is FQNEAQ in the germline V gene (reference sequence). V was clipped by 7 bases and J by 0 bases, with 7 bases between them. This CDR3 is 13 amino acids long. CDR3 in amino acids: CASIQTSGNTIYF. CDR3 nucleotide sequence: TGTGCCAGCATCCAAACCTCTGGAAACACCATATATTTT.

The chain is built from TRBV27 and TRBJ2-7; D might be TRBD1 (5 bases). The length of the CDR3 is 13 residues. The germline V gene has CDR1 MNHEY and CDR2 SMNVEV (reference sequence). Trimming left V 3 bases short and J 5 bases short, with 11 bases between. Here the CDR3 reads CASSFQGAHEQYF. The CDR3 bases are TGTGCCAGCAGTTTTCAAGGGGCCCACGAGCAGTACTTC.

Many counts were recorded for this clonotype. This rearrangement joins TRBV7-9 to TRBJ1-4; 9 bases match TRBD1. Germline values: CDR1 SEHNR, CDR2 FQNEAQ (reference sequence). This CDR3 has 16 amino acids. V lost 1 base and J lost 7; bases outside the gene matches: 7. Here the CDR3 reads CASSLGSGTGTEKLFF. CDR3 coding DNA: TGTGCCAGCAGCTTAGGCTCCGGGACAGGGACTGAAAAACTGTTTTTT.

The chain links TRBV5-1 to TRBJ2-3; 8 bases align to TRBD2. Germline V gives CDR1 SGHRS, CDR2 YFSETQ. The length of the CDR3 is 16 residues. V trimming: 4 bases; J trimming: 6 bases; junction bases outside the gene matches: 13. The CDR3 is CASSAPGLGGGDTQYF. The CDR3 DNA is TGCGCCAGCAGCGCTCCGGGACTAGGAGGCGGGGATACGCAGTATTTT.

Only a few counts were recorded for this clonotype. The V call is TRBV11-2, the J call TRBJ1-1; TRBD1 is a possible D gene (5 bases). In germline, CDR1 is SGHAT, CDR2 FQNNGV. The CDR3 length is 15 residues. Trimming stripped 2 bases from V and 1 base from J, with 11 bases between. The CDR3 spells CASSLSRGGNTEAFF. CDR3 DNA sequence: TGTGCCAGCAGCTTAAGTAGGGGCGGGAACACTGAAGCTTTCTTT.

This clonotype was recorded many times. This sequence joins TRBV7-2 and TRBJ2-4; 8 bases line up with TRBD1. CDR1 is SGHTA, CDR2 FQGNSA, per germline. The V segment lost 5 bases and the J segment 9 bases; nucleotides outside the gene matches: 9. The length of the CDR3 is 14 residues. The CDR3 loop is CASSVRQGIGIQYF. The CDR3 DNA is TGTGCCAGCAGCGTAAGACAGGGGATCGGCATTCAGTACTTC.

CDR3 region: CSVEAPSGIGELFF. The CDR3 bases are TGCAGCGTTGAAGCCCCGTCGGGAATCGGGGAGCTGTTTTTT. This chain links TRBV29-1 with TRBJ2-2; D is possibly TRBD2 (5 bases). The CDR3 is 14 residues long. Trimming cost V 1 base and J 7 bases, with 13 bases left between them. Germline lookup yields CDR1 SQVTM and CDR2 ANQGSEA.

On this clonotype: The conserved phenylalanine or tryptophan is not found at the CDR3 terminus, so this likely reflects a read error. No DNA is shown, since the ends of the CDR3 on it are uncertain; the CDR3 is the one TCRdb lists. The genes are TRBV2 and TRBJ2-4; the table's D call, TRBD1, has no DNA check behind it. Inclusive of both ends, the CDR3 amounts to 12 amino acids. Germline V lookup: CDR1 SNHLY, CDR2 FYNNEI. CDR3 sequence reads: CASSETRGAYRL.

The chain is built from TRBV20-1 and TRBJ2-7; 11 bases are shared with TRBD1. The junction had 4 bases not matched to a gene; V was cut back by 6 bases and J by 3 bases. Germline CDR1 DFQATT, CDR2 SNEGSKA (reference sequence). The CDR3 totals 13 residues. Here the CDR3 DNA reads TGCAGTGCCTGGGGACAGGGGGGCTACGAGCAGTACTTC. Protein sequence: CSAWGQGGYEQYF.

The chain employs TRBV20-1 and TRBJ2-7; D call uncertain. The CDR3 has 13 amino acids. V was shortened by 0 bases and J by 6 bases, with 12 bases between the two germline ends. Germline V gene sequence: CDR1 DFQATT, CDR2 SNEGSKA (reference sequence). CDR3 nucleotide sequence: TGCAGTGCTAGAGATTTCCGGTCGAGCGAGCAGTACTTC. Translated: CSARDFRSSEQYF.

This clonotype was detected ten times or more. The chain carries TRBV7-8 and TRBJ2-1; D unresolved. V was shortened by 1 base and J by 8 bases, with 12 bases between the two germline ends. CDR3 length: 14 residues. CDR1 and CDR2 (germline): SGHVS, FQNEAQ. The chain's CDR3 is CASSLEASSHEQFF. The DNA for the CDR3 is TGTGCCAGCAGCTTAGAAGCCTCCTCTCATGAGCAGTTCTTC.

This clonotype was recorded at least ten times. This chain joins TRBV6-5 and TRBJ2-3; weak D call: TRBD2 (6 bases). CDR3 length: 15 amino acids. Between the trimmed V and J ends, which lost 1 base and 4 bases, there was a span of 12 bases. CDR1 is MNHEY and CDR2 is SVGAGI in the germline V gene. The CDR3 region has the DNA TGTGCCAGCAGTTACTTGGCCGGGGGTGCAGATACGCAGTATTTT. Encoded protein: CASSYLAGGADTQYF.

This clonotype was picked up one time. The chain joins TRBV4-2 to TRBJ2-7; no clear D. Trimming removed 4 bases from V and 3 bases from J, with 13 bases in between. The CDR3 is 14 amino acids. From germline, CDR1 is LGHNA and CDR2 YNFKEQ. The CDR3 region is CASSRDLGNYEQYF. CDR3 DNA sequence: TGTGCCAGCAGCCGAGACTTAGGGAACTACGAGCAGTACTTC.

A single count supports this clonotype. Possible read error: a much larger clone is one base away. The J gene is TRBJ1-1, the V gene TRBV12-3 or TRBV12-4; weak D call: TRBD1 (6 bases). The CDR3 runs 13 residues. The V end was cut by 5 bases, the J end by 7 bases, with 14 bases between. In DNA, the CDR3 is TGTGCCAGCAGTCGCTCCGGACAGCGTGAAGCTTTCTTT. Translating it yields CASSRSGQREAFF.

The rearrangement links TRBV12-3 or TRBV12-4 to TRBJ2-2; D may be TRBD1 (6 bases). This CDR3 region has 16 residues. V was trimmed by 10 bases and J by 3 bases, leaving 21 bases between them. CDR3 sequence: CATLLADRQYTGELFF. Written as DNA, the CDR3 is TGTGCCACCTTACTCGCGGACAGACAATACACCGGGGAGCTGTTTTTT.

Only one count was recorded for this clonotype. The CDR3 here is CSARARGGRVDQETQYF. CDR3 DNA sequence: TGCAGTGCTAGGGCAAGGGGGGGGCGAGTGGACCAAGAGACCCAGTACTTC. The gene calls are TRBV20-1 and TRBJ2-5; a weak D match, TRBD2 (7 bases). Germline lookup yields CDR1 DFQATT and CDR2 SNEGSKA (reference sequence). The CDR3 loop spans 17 amino acids. V lost 3 bases, J lost 0 bases, and 20 bases lay in between.

This clonotype was seen repeatedly, ten times or more. V is TRBV12-3 or TRBV12-4 and J is TRBJ2-1; D gene ambiguous. V lost 2 bases and J lost 12, with 14 bases in between. The CDR3 extends over 13 amino acids. Here the CDR3 DNA reads TGTGCCAGCAGTTTAATTATGACTCCAGGGCAGTTCTTC. This encodes CASSLIMTPGQFF.

This clonotype was seen at least ten times. The rearrangement uses TRBV7-6 and TRBJ1-3; 7 positions agree with TRBD1. The CDR3 extends over 16 amino acids. V lost 4 bases, J lost 9 bases, and 15 bases stayed unmatched. CDR1 is SGHVS, CDR2 FNYEAQ, per germline. The CDR3 here is CASSSREGQRTGTIYF. The CDR3 bases are TGTGCCAGCAGCTCTCGCGAGGGACAGCGGACGGGCACCATATATTTT. The whole variable domain, remainder taken from reference TRBV7-6 and TRBJ1-3, is GAGVSQSPRYKVTKRGQDVALRCDPISGHVSLYWYRQALGQGPEFLTYFNYEAQQDKSGLPNDRFSAERPEGSISTLTIQRTEQRDSAMYRCASSSREGQRTGTIYFGEGSWLTVV.

The chain uses TRBV18 and TRBJ2-5; no clear D gene. Per germline, CDR1 KGHSH and CDR2 LQKENI. This CDR3 has 13 residues. V lost 5 bases and J lost 4, with 11 bases in between. The CDR3 loop is CASSTIGGETQYF. The CDR3 coding sequence is TGTGCCAGCTCAACAATAGGTGGAGAGACCCAGTACTTC. The whole variable domain, remainder taken from reference TRBV18 and TRBJ2-5, is NAGVMQNPRHLVRRRGQEARLRCSPMKGHSHVYWYRQLPEEGLKFMVYLQKENIIDESGMPKERFSAEFPKEGPSILRIQQVVRGDSAAYFCASSTIGGETQYFGPGTRLLVL.